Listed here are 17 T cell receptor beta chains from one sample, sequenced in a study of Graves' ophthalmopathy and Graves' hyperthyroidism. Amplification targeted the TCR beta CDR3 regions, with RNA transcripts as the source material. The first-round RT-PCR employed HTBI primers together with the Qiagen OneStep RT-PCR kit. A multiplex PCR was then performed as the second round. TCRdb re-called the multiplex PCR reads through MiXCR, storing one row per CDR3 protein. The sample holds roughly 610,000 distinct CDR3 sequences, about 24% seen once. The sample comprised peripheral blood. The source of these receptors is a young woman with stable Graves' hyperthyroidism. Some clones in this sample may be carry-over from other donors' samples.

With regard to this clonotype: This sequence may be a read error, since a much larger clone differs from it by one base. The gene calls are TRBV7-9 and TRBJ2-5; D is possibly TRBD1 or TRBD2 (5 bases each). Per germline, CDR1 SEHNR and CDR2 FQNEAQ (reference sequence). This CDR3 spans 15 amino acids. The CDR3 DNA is TGTGCCAGCAGCTCTTCCGGGACGCGAAAAGAGACCAAGTACTTC. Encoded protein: CASSSSGTRKETKYF.

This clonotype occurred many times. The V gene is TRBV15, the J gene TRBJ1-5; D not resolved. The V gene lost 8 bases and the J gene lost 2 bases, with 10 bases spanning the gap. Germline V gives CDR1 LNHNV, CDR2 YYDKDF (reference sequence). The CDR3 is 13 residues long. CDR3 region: CATRRGGNQPQHF. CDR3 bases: TGTGCCACCCGGCGGGGAGGCAATCAGCCCCAGCATTTT.

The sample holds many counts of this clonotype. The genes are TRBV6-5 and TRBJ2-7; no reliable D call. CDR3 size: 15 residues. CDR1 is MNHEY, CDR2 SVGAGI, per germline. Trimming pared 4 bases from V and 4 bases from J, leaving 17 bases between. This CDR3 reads CASSLGPRSFYEQYF. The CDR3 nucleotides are TGTGCCAGCAGTTTGGGCCCCCGGTCCTTTTACGAGCAGTACTTC.

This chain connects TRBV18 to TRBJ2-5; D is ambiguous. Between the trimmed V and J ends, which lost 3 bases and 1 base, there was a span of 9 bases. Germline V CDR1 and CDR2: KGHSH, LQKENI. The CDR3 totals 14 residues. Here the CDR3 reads CASSPTRAQETQYF. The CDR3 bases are TGTGCCAGCTCACCTACACGGGCCCAAGAGACCCAGTACTTC.

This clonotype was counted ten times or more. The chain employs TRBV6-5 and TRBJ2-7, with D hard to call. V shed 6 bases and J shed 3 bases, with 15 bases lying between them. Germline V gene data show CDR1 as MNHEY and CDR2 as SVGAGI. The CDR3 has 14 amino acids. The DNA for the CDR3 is TGTGCCAGCAGCTTTACTGGGCGGTTCTACGAGCAGTACTTC. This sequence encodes CASSFTGRFYEQYF.

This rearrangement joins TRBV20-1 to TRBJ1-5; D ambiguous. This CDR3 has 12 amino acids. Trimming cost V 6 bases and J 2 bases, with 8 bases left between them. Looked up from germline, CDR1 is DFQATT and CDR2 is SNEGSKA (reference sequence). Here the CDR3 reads CSAADGNQPQHF. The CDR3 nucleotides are TGCAGTGCCGCGGACGGCAATCAGCCCCAGCATTTT.

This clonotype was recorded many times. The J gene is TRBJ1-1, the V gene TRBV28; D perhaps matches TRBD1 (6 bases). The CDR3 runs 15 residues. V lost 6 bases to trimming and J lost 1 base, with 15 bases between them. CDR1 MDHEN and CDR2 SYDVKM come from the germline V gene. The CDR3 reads CASRTPGAQNTEAFF. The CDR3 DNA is TGTGCCAGCAGGACCCCAGGGGCCCAGAACACTGAAGCTTTCTTT. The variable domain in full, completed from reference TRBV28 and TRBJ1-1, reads DVKVTQSSRYLVKRTGEKVFLECVQDMDHENMFWYRQDPGLGLRLIYFSYDVKMKEKGDIPEGYSVSREKKERFSLILESASTNQTSMYLCASRTPGAQNTEAFFGQGTRLTVV.

CDR3 coding DNA: TGCGCCAGCAGTACCTCGGGGCCTAGCGGGACAGAGACCCAGTACTTC. Its translation: CASSTSGPSGTETQYF. The chain combines TRBV10-1 with TRBJ2-5; 9 positions match TRBD2. Germline values: CDR1 WNHNN, CDR2 SYGVQD (reference sequence). The CDR3 has 16 amino acids. The trim removed 5 bases at V and 4 bases at J, leaving 11 bases unmatched.

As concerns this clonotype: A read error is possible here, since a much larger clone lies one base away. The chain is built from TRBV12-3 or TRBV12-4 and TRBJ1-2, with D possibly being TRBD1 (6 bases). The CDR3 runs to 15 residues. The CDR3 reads CASSLGYRVDYGFTF. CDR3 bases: TGTGCCAGCAGTTTGGGCTACAGGGTTGACTATGGCTTCACCTTC.

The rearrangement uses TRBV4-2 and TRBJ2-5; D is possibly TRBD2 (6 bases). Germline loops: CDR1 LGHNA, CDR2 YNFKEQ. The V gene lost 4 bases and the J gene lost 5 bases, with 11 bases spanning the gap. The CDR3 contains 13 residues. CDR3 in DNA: TGTGCCAGCAGCCGGGACTCCTTCGAGACCCAGTACTTC. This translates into CASSRDSFETQYF.

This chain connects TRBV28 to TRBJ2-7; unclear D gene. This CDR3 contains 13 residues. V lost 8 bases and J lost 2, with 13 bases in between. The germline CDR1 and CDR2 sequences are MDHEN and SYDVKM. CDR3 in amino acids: CASGEPTTYEQYF. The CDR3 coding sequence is TGTGCCAGCGGCGAGCCCACGACCTACGAGCAGTACTTC.

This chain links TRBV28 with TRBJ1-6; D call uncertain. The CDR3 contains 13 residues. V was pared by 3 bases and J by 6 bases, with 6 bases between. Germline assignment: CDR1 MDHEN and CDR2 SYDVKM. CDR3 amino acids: CASSFRSNSPLHF. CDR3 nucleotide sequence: TGTGCCAGCAGTTTTCGGAGTAATTCACCCCTCCACTTT.

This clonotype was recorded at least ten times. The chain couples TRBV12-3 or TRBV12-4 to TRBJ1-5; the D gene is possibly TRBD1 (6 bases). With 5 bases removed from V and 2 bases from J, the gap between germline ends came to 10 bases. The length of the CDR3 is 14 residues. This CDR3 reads CASSINRGNQPQHF. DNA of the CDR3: TGTGCCAGCAGTATAAACAGGGGCAATCAGCCCCAGCATTTT.

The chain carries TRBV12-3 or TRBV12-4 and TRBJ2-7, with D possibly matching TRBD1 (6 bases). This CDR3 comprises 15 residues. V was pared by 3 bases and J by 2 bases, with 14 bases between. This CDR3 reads CASSFTAGQTYEQYF. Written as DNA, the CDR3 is TGTGCCAGCAGTTTTACAGCCGGACAGACCTACGAGCAGTACTTC.

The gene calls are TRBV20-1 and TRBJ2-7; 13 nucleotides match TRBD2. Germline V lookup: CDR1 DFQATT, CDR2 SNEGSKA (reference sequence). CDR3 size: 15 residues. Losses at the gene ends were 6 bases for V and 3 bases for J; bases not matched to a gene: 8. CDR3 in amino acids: CSATGLAGNGYEQYF. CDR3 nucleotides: TGCAGTGCCACGGGACTAGCGGGAAACGGCTACGAGCAGTACTTC.

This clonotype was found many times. CDR3 nucleotide sequence: TGCAGTGCTAGAGATGTGCAGGGAGGTTTGGATTCACCCCTCCACTTT. Residues: CSARDVQGGLDSPLHF. V is TRBV20-1 and J is TRBJ1-6; TRBD1 is a possible D gene (5 bases). The V end was cut by 0 bases, the J end by 8 bases, with 17 bases between. Germline V CDR1 and CDR2: DFQATT, SNEGSKA (reference sequence). The CDR3 runs to 16 residues.

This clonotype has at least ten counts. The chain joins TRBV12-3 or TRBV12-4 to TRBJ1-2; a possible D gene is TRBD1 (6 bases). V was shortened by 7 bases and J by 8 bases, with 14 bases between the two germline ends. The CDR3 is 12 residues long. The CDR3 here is CASTPDRQGYTF. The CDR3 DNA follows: TGTGCCAGCACCCCAGACAGGCAGGGCTACACCTTC.